A single sample is the source of the 24 T cell receptor beta chains below, sequenced in a study of T cell clonality in common variable immunodeficiency. Profiled with immunoSEQ multiplex PCR; TCRdb holds only in-frame clones, not every one. The sample holds 35,000 to 50,000 clones, and no clone turns up only once. Sequencing was performed on peripheral blood mononuclear cells. These TCRs come from a person between 18 and 69 years old in good health.

As concerns this clone: Coverage ceases 3 residues before the CDR3 finishes, and the germline J gene fills in the end. The V and J genes are TRBV4-2 and TRBJ2-7; 13 nucleotides align to TRBD2. V shed 0 bases, J shed 4 bases, and the junction held 3 bases outside the gene matches. Germline loops: CDR1 LGHNA, CDR2 YNFKEQ. There are 16 residues in the CDR3. CDR3 sequence: CASSQDWTSGSYEQYF. The DNA read from the CDR3 is TGTGCCAGCAGCCAAGATTGGACTAGCGGGAGTTACGAG.

This clone was recorded at least ten times. The CDR3 is cut off 3 residues early in the read; its end comes from the germline J gene. The chain carries TRBV19 and TRBJ2-2; a weak D match, TRBD1 (5 bases). Trimming took off 9 bases at V and 7 bases at J, with 15 bases between the two ends. This CDR3 is built from 13 residues. The germline CDR1 and CDR2 sequences are LNHDA and SQIVND (reference sequence). The CDR3 here is CASSFRAGGELFF. The DNA read from the CDR3 is TGTGCCAGCAGTTTCAGGGCCGGCGGGGAG. The full variable domain, in which reference TRBV19 and TRBJ2-2 provide the parts outside the CDR3, is DGGITQSPKYLFRKEGQNVTLSCEQNLNHDAMYWYRQDPGQGLRLIYYSQIVNDFQKGDIAEGYSVSREKKESFPLTVTSAQKNPTAFYLCASSFRAGGELFFGEGSRLTVL.

This clone was seen repeatedly, ten times or more. The read terminates 3 residues ahead of where the CDR3 ends, so the germline J gene completes it. The chain employs TRBV7-2 and TRBJ1-5, with TRBD1 as a possible D gene (6 bases). Deletions cut 2 bases from V and 7 bases from J, with 9 bases between. The germline V gene has CDR1 SGHTA and CDR2 FQGNSA. CDR3 length: 13 residues. The CDR3 is CASSLQGWQPQHF. The sequenced part of the CDR3 DNA is TGTGCCAGCAGCTTACAGGGGTGGCAGCCC.

CDR3 amino acids: CASSPAVVAGNTIYF. The sequenced part of the CDR3 DNA is TGTGCCAGCTCACCCGCCGTGGTAGCTGGAAACACC. This chain links TRBV18 with TRBJ1-3; D remains unclear. The read ends 3 residues shy of where the CDR3 ends; the end is completed using the germline J gene. V was trimmed by 3 bases and J by 2 bases, leaving 11 bases between them. The CDR3 consists of 15 residues. Looked up from germline, CDR1 is KGHSH and CDR2 is LQKENI.

In this sample, this clone turned up many times. With the read ending 3 residues before the CDR3 end, the germline J gene is used to fill in that end. This rearrangement joins TRBV5-1 to TRBJ2-1, with 14 bases matching TRBD2. This CDR3 has 15 amino acids. V lost 5 bases and J lost 9; bases outside the gene matches: 7. Per germline, CDR1 SGHRS and CDR2 YFSETQ. CDR3 DNA (partial): TGCGCCAGCAGTTGGGACGGACTAGCGGGGGGTGAG. It translates to CASSWDGLAGGE. In full, the CDR3 is CASSWDGLAGGEQFF.

This clone has only a few counts. Read sequence stops 3 residues before the CDR3 end, and the germline J gene provides the missing end. J is TRBJ1-1 and V is TRBV19; D is uncertain. CDR1 is LNHDA, CDR2 SQIVND, per germline (reference sequence). Deletions cut 4 bases from V and 2 bases from J, with 17 bases between. The CDR3 extends over 16 amino acids. This CDR3 is CASSTVRRAVNTEAFF. The DNA read from the CDR3 is TGTGCCAGTAGTACCGTCAGGAGGGCTGTCAACACTGAA.

This clone was seen at least ten times. The read finishes 3 residues shy of the CDR3 end, and the germline J gene is used to complete it. The chain is built from TRBV5-1 and TRBJ2-3; D perhaps matches TRBD2 (6 bases). Trimming took 5 bases from V and 1 from J, leaving 14 bases between them. CDR1 SGHRS and CDR2 YFSETQ come from the germline V gene. This CDR3 has 15 amino acids. The CDR3 region is CASSSSDGGTDTQYF. Incomplete CDR3 DNA: TGCGCCAGCAGTTCTAGCGATGGGGGCACAGATACG.

Of note for this clone: From the germline J gene comes the end of the CDR3, since the read stops 3 residues before it. V and J are TRBV20-1 and TRBJ1-6; D possibly corresponds to TRBD1 (6 bases). This CDR3 comprises 16 residues. Looked up from germline, CDR1 is DFQATT and CDR2 is SNEGSKA (reference sequence). With 6 bases removed from V and 9 bases from J, the gap between germline ends came to 24 bases. CDR3 residues: CSARLGEGVGFSPLHF. Partial CDR3 DNA: TGCAGTGCGCGACTCGGTGAGGGGGTCGGGTTTTCACCC.

This clone was seen ten or more times. The CDR3 is cut off 3 residues early in the read; its end comes from the germline J gene. The rearrangement joins TRBV20-1 to TRBJ2-1, with 10 bases identical to TRBD2. After removal of 0 bases from V and 4 bases from J, the junction contained 9 bases not matched to a gene. This CDR3 spans 17 amino acids. Germline V gene sequence: CDR1 DFQATT, CDR2 SNEGSKA (reference sequence). The covered CDR3 bases are TGCAGTGCTAGAGATCGCAAGGGACTAGCGAGTTACAATGAG. It specifies CSARDRKGLASYNE. The entire CDR3 is CSARDRKGLASYNEQFF.

In this sample, this clone turned up many times. Partial CDR3 DNA: TGCGCCAGCAGCGCGGGACAGGGGGCGCCTCGCGGC. It specifies CASSAGQGAPRG. The whole CDR3 protein is CASSAGQGAPRGYTF. J is TRBJ1-2 and V is TRBV5-1, with 12 bases identical to TRBD1. The read is 3 residues too short to cover the CDR3 end, so that end is filled in from the germline J gene. The germline V gene encodes CDR1 SGHRS and CDR2 YFSETQ. This CDR3 is built from 15 residues.

In this sample, this clone turned up many times. The CDR3 is cut off 3 residues early in the read; its end comes from the germline J gene. This chain connects TRBV2 to TRBJ2-7; D perhaps matches TRBD2 (5 bases). V was trimmed by 6 bases and J by 3 bases, leaving 12 bases between them. This CDR3 has 13 residues. The V gene's germline CDR1 is SNHLY and CDR2 FYNNEI. CDR3 sequence: CASRMSGDYEQYF. Incomplete CDR3 DNA: TGTGCCAGCAGGATGTCCGGGGACTACGAG.

Many counts were recorded for this clone. CDR3 DNA (partial): TGTGCCAGCAGTTTAAGACTGGGACTAGCGGGATATAGAGGCAATGAG. Translated, it gives CASSLRLGLAGYRGNE. The CDR3 as a whole reads CASSLRLGLAGYRGNEQFF. The V and J genes are TRBV12-3 or TRBV12-4 and TRBJ2-1, with TRBD2 matching over 13 bases. The read ends 3 residues before the CDR3 terminus; that terminus is restored from the germline J gene. The V and J ends lost 2 bases and 6 bases, in that order; junction bases with no gene match: 13. The CDR3 length is 19 residues.

This clone was recorded a few times. The read ends 3 residues early relative to the CDR3; the germline J gene fills the gap. Other DNA variants within this sample encode the same CDR3. The chain joins TRBV30 to TRBJ2-1; D is possibly TRBD2 (6 bases). The V and J ends lost 5 bases and 6 bases respectively, with 29 bases between them. The CDR3 consists of 18 residues. Germline V CDR1 and CDR2: GTSNPN, SVGIG (reference sequence). This CDR3 is CAWQKGGVAVSRGNEQFF. Partial CDR3 DNA: TGTGCCTGGCAAAAGGGAGGCGTAGCGGTCTCGAGGGGCAATGAG.

This clone has at least ten counts. The CDR3 end is not reached by the read, which stops 3 residues before it; the germline J gene fills it in. V gene TRBV6-2 or TRBV6-3 combines with J gene TRBJ1-1, with TRBD1 identical over 7 bases. The CDR3 has 12 amino acids. Germline assignment: CDR1 MNHEY and CDR2 SVGEGT. V gave up 7 bases and J gave up 4 bases; unmatched junction bases: 3. The covered CDR3 bases are TGTGCCAGCAATCAGGGGGTCACTGAA. Protein sequence: CASNQGVTE. The full CDR3 is CASNQGVTEAFF.

On this clone: The germline gene is not matched at one end of the junction; a read error may be the cause. The DNA ends 3 residues before the CDR3 does, and the rest of the CDR3 is filled in from the germline J gene. The rearrangement joins TRBV18 to TRBJ1-4; 7 nucleotides match TRBD1. From germline, CDR1 is KGHSH and CDR2 LQKENI. The CDR3 contains 15 residues. The CDR3 loop reads CAGSPQGNTNEKLFF. Partial CDR3 DNA: TGCGCCGGCTCACCACAGGGGAATACTAATGAAAAA.

This clone was seen a handful of times. The read gets to within 3 residues of the CDR3 end, and the germline J gene fills in the rest. The chain recombines TRBV19 with TRBJ2-2; 9 bases align to TRBD2. The V and J ends lost 1 base and 7 bases, in that order; junction bases with no gene match: 7. Germline V CDR1 and CDR2: LNHDA, SQIVND (reference sequence). CDR3 size: 16 residues. CDR3 bases read: TGTGCCAGTAGTATAGCCGGCGGGAGGGCGCTCGGGGAG. It encodes CASSIAGGRALGE. The whole CDR3 protein is CASSIAGGRALGELFF.

The table lists this clone with many counts. With the read ending 3 residues before the CDR3 end, the germline J gene is used to fill in that end. The chain joins TRBV20-1 to TRBJ2-4; TRBD2 matches 9 bases. Trimming removed 2 bases from V and 4 bases from J; junction bases left unmatched: 6. The CDR3 length is 15 residues. Germline V CDR1 and CDR2: DFQATT, SNEGSKA (reference sequence). This CDR3 reads CSARFLAGKKNIQYF. CDR3 DNA, as far as it was read: TGCAGTGCTAGATTTCTAGCGGGAAAGAAAAACATT.

This clone was detected many times. The covered CDR3 bases are TGTGCCAGCAGCAGCACCCAGACTCCTGAG. Translating gives CASSSTQTPE. The entire CDR3 sequence reads CASSSTQTPEQFF. J is TRBJ2-1 and V is TRBV5-4; the D is unclear. With the read ending 3 residues before the CDR3 end, the germline J gene is used to fill in that end. The germline V and J ends were trimmed by 4 bases and 9 bases, with 14 bases remaining between them. The CDR3 extends over 13 amino acids. Germline loops: CDR1 SGHNT, CDR2 YYREEE (reference sequence).

This clone has a count of ten or more. The CDR3 is cut off 3 residues early in the read; its end comes from the germline J gene. V and J are TRBV5-6 and TRBJ1-2, with 8 bases identical to TRBD1. Germline CDR1 reads SGHDT; CDR2 reads YYEEEE. This CDR3 has 13 residues. Trimming at V came to 4 bases and at J to 2 bases, leaving 1 base not matched to a gene. The CDR3 loop is CASSRQGNYGYTF. Incomplete CDR3 DNA: TGTGCCAGCAGCCGACAGGGGAACTATGGC. The full variable domain, with the rest looked up from reference TRBV5-6 and TRBJ1-2, is DAGVTQSPTHLIKTRGQQVTLRCSPKSGHDTVSWYQQALGQGPQFIFQYYEEEERQRGNFPDRFSGHQFPNYSSELNVNALLLGDSALYLCASSRQGNYGYTFGSGTRLTVV.

This clone occurred many times. The CDR3 end falls 3 residues outside the read, so it is completed with the germline J gene. This chain joins TRBV7-2 and TRBJ1-3; D is ambiguous. Germline V gives CDR1 SGHTA, CDR2 FQGNSA. V dropped 0 bases and J dropped 0 bases, with 6 bases sitting between them. This CDR3 comprises 15 residues. The CDR3 loop reads CASSLAASSGNTIYF. The CDR3 DNA, read in part, is TGTGCCAGCAGCTTAGCCGCCAGCTCTGGAAACACC.

This clone was counted many times. CDR3 bases read: TGTGCCACGTCCCTCGGAGGGGGCGAGACC. Protein product: CATSLGGGET. The CDR3 reads in full as CATSLGGGETQYF. V is TRBV19 and J is TRBJ2-5, with D perhaps TRBD1 (7 bases). The missing CDR3 end, 3 residues past where the read stops, is filled in from the germline J gene. CDR1 is LNHDA and CDR2 is SQIVND in the germline V gene (reference sequence). Trimming shortened V by 10 bases and J by 5 bases, and 17 bases separated the two germline ends. There are 13 residues in the CDR3.

In its sample, this clone was seen many times. From the germline J gene comes the end of the CDR3, since the read stops 3 residues before it. The V gene is TRBV30, the J gene TRBJ2-1; D is unresolved. V was cut by 4 bases and J by 4 bases, with 5 bases left in between. The CDR3 runs 11 residues. Germline V lookup: CDR1 GTSNPN, CDR2 SVGIG (reference sequence). The CDR3 sequence: CAWIPYNEQFF. CDR3 DNA (partial): TGTGCCTGGATTCCATACAATGAG.

This clone was seen many times. The sequenced fragment ends 3 residues before the CDR3 boundary, so the rest is inferred from the germline J gene. V usage is TRBV28 and J usage is TRBJ2-7; TRBD2 matches 8 bases. The CDR3 covers 14 residues. V gave up 8 bases and J gave up 5 bases; unmatched junction bases: 11. Germline assignment: CDR1 MDHEN and CDR2 SYDVKM. CDR3 amino acids: CASATGGTRDEQYF. The DNA read from the CDR3 is TGTGCCAGCGCGACAGGTGGGACTAGAGACGAG. Full variable domain (missing parts from reference TRBV28 and TRBJ2-7): DVKVTQSSRYLVKRTGEKVFLECVQDMDHENMFWYRQDPGLGLRLIYFSYDVKMKEKGDIPEGYSVSREKKERFSLILESASTNQTSMYLCASATGGTRDEQYFGPGTRLTVT.

This clone showed up many times. The read ends 3 residues shy of where the CDR3 ends; the end is completed using the germline J gene. The chain carries TRBV30 and TRBJ1-2; no clear D gene. V was shortened by 1 base and J by 4 bases, with 4 bases between the two germline ends. Germline loops: CDR1 GTSNPN, CDR2 SVGIG (reference sequence). The CDR3 extends over 11 amino acids. This chain's CDR3 is CAWSDLYGYTF. The CDR3 bases that were read are TGTGCCTGGAGTGATCTCTATGGC.